These 21 T cell receptor beta chains were sequenced from one sample in a study of neurological immune-mediated disorders. Each CDR3 protein gets one entry after TCRdb re-called the 5' RACE reads with MiXCR. Seen here are under 80,000 distinct CDR3 sequences, 3.9% observed once, and the top ten hold approximately 1.3%. The material sequenced was PBMCs. The receptors come from a man aged 30 to 45 with multiple sclerosis.

This clonotype was detected many times. The J gene is TRBJ1-1, the V gene TRBV12-3 or TRBV12-4; D possibly corresponds to TRBD1 (5 bases). The CDR3 is 14 amino acids. The V end was cut by 3 bases, the J end by 4 bases, with 12 bases between. CDR3 in amino acids: CASSFEGWSTEAFF. Written as DNA, the CDR3 is TGTGCCAGCAGTTTTGAGGGGTGGTCCACTGAAGCTTTCTTT.

For the CDR3, the DNA is TGTGCCAGCAGCTTCCGGGAAAGGCGCGCTGAAGCTTTCTTT. This encodes CASSFRERRAEAFF. The chain carries TRBV5-6 and TRBJ1-1; D unresolved. CDR1 and CDR2 (germline): SGHDT, YYEEEE. The V end lost 2 bases, the J end lost 6 bases, and 14 bases lay between the germline ends. CDR3 size: 14 residues. The whole variable domain, remainder taken from reference TRBV5-6 and TRBJ1-1, is DAGVTQSPTHLIKTRGQQVTLRCSPKSGHDTVSWYQQALGQGPQFIFQYYEEEERQRGNFPDRFSGHQFPNYSSELNVNALLLGDSALYLCASSFRERRAEAFFGQGTRLTVV.

Many counts were recorded for this clonotype. The chain carries TRBV20-1 and TRBJ2-2; perhaps TRBD1 as D (6 bases). CDR3 size: 14 residues. CDR1 DFQATT and CDR2 SNEGSKA come from the germline V gene (reference sequence). V lost 6 bases and J lost 3, with 14 bases in between. The CDR3 sequence: CSAREAGDTGELFF. CDR3 nucleotide sequence: TGCAGTGCCCGTGAGGCAGGGGACACCGGGGAGCTGTTTTTT.

This clonotype was observed many times. The V call is TRBV4-1, the J call TRBJ2-7; TRBD2 might be the D (5 bases). CDR3 length equals 17 residues. V was trimmed by 3 bases and J by 0 bases, leaving 18 bases between them. The V gene's germline CDR1 is MGHRA and CDR2 YSYEKL. The CDR3 protein is CASSQVASTRSSYEQYF. The CDR3 coding sequence is TGCGCCAGCAGCCAGGTTGCCTCAACTAGGAGCTCCTACGAGCAGTACTTC.

This clonotype occurred many times. V is TRBV20-1 and J is TRBJ2-7; 7 nucleotides align to TRBD1. The CDR3 length is 14 residues. Germline V lookup: CDR1 DFQATT, CDR2 SNEGSKA (reference sequence). The ends lost 3 bases at V and 1 base at J; junction bases unmatched: 6. In DNA, the CDR3 is TGCAGTGCTAGTACCCGACAGGGATCCTACGAGCAGTACTTC. Protein product: CSASTRQGSYEQYF.

A note on this clonotype: Germline is not matched at one junction end, which may reflect a read error. The chain recombines TRBV7-8 with TRBJ2-7; the match to TRBD2 covers 7 bases. CDR1 SGHVS and CDR2 FQNEAQ come from the germline V gene. The CDR3 extends over 15 amino acids. CDR3 DNA sequence: TGTACCAGCAGCCCTCGGCGGGGGAGTACCTACGAGCAGTACTTC. Translating gives CTSSPRRGSTYEQYF.

There are many counts of this clonotype. V and J are TRBV10-3 and TRBJ1-4, with D possibly matching TRBD1 (5 bases). The V gene's germline CDR1 is ENHRY and CDR2 SYGVKD. The CDR3 has 14 residues. Trimming cost V 0 bases and J 11 bases, with 13 bases left between them. The CDR3 region is CAISESAQGGKLFF. The CDR3 DNA reads as TGTGCCATCAGTGAGTCCGCGCAGGGCGGTAAACTGTTTTTT.

This clonotype was counted a few times. The CDR3 loop reads CASSDLRDTQYF. As DNA, the CDR3 is TGTGCCAGCAGCGACCTCAGGGATACGCAGTATTTT. This rearrangement joins TRBV6-1 to TRBJ2-3, with D hard to call. V was trimmed by 6 bases and J by 6 bases, leaving 10 bases between them. Germline CDR1 reads MNHNS; CDR2 reads SASEGT. The CDR3 extends over 12 amino acids.

This clonotype was picked up a small number of times. The chain has TRBV5-1 and TRBJ2-7, with a possible D match to TRBD1 (5 bases). The CDR3 runs to 14 residues. Per germline, CDR1 SGHRS and CDR2 YFSETQ. The V end lost 0 bases, the J end lost 3 bases, and 10 bases lay between the germline ends. The CDR3 sequence: CASSLDRTYYEQYF. CDR3 DNA sequence: TGCGCCAGCAGCTTGGATAGGACATACTACGAGCAGTACTTC.

This clonotype has a count of ten or more. This chain connects TRBV20-1 to TRBJ2-1, with TRBD1 as a possible D gene (5 bases). The CDR3 length is 13 residues. The V end lost 3 bases, the J end lost 7 bases, and 13 bases lay between the germline ends. The germline V gene has CDR1 DFQATT and CDR2 SNEGSKA (reference sequence). The CDR3 nucleotides are TGCAGTGCTAGTAACCCAGGGATAAATGAGCAGTTCTTC. Translating gives CSASNPGINEQFF.

Ten or more counts support this clonotype. The chain has TRBV14 and TRBJ2-2, with TRBD1 identical over 7 bases. The V gene end was trimmed by 0 bases and the J gene end by 1 base; junction bases not matched to a gene: 5. CDR1 is SGHDN, CDR2 FVKESK, per germline. The CDR3 is 17 residues long. As DNA, the CDR3 is TGTGCCAGCAGCCAAGATCAGACAGGGAGGAACACCGGGGAGCTGTTTTTT. It specifies CASSQDQTGRNTGELFF.

V gene TRBV7-9 combines with J gene TRBJ2-7; 10 nucleotides agree with TRBD1. Germline loops: CDR1 SEHNR, CDR2 FQNEAQ (reference sequence). The CDR3 totals 14 residues. J was trimmed by 3 bases and V by 7 bases; bases with no gene match: 6. CDR3 sequence reads: CASTGWTGGYEQYF. The DNA of the CDR3 is TGTGCCAGCACCGGGTGGACAGGGGGCTACGAGCAGTACTTC.

At least ten counts were recorded for this clonotype. The CDR3 DNA reads as TGTGCCAGCACCGTGATCAGGGGGCATGGCAAAAACATTCAGTACTTC. As protein: CASTVIRGHGKNIQYF. This chain connects TRBV6-1 to TRBJ2-4; 8 nucleotides line up with TRBD1. J lost 3 bases, V lost 7 bases, and 11 bases had no gene match. The germline gives CDR1 MNHNS, CDR2 SASEGT. CDR3 length: 16 residues.

There are many counts of this clonotype. The J gene is TRBJ2-1, the V gene TRBV4-1, with D perhaps assigned TRBD1 or TRBD2 (6 bases each). Germline CDR1 and CDR2: MGHRA and YSYEKL. V was clipped by 0 bases and J by 4 bases, with 19 bases between them. The CDR3 is made up of 18 amino acids. In nucleotides, the CDR3 is TGCGCCAGCAGCCAAGATTATAGGGGGGAACGGTGGTACAATGAGCAGTTCTTC. This codes for CASSQDYRGERWYNEQFF.

This clonotype has ten or more counts. The chain employs TRBV5-1 and TRBJ1-6; 9 nucleotides match TRBD1. Germline CDR1 SGHRS, CDR2 YFSETQ. With 3 bases clipped from V and 7 bases from J, the junction kept 8 bases outside the gene matches. The CDR3 extends over 16 amino acids. CDR3: CASSWGQGIRNSPLHF. CDR3 bases: TGCGCCAGCAGCTGGGGACAGGGTATTAGAAATTCACCCCTCCACTTT. Drawing the rest from reference TRBV5-1 and TRBJ1-6, the complete variable domain is KAGVTQTPRYLIKTRGQQVTLSCSPISGHRSVSWYQQTPGQGLQFLFEYFSETQRNKGNFPGRFSGRQFSNSRSEMNVSTLELGDSALYLCASSWGQGIRNSPLHFGNGTRLTVT.

This clonotype was detected only a few times. The chain combines TRBV7-9 with TRBJ1-2; TRBD1 might be the D (6 bases). Germline CDR1 and CDR2: SEHNR and FQNEAQ (reference sequence). This CDR3 is built from 14 residues. The germline V and J ends were trimmed by 2 bases and 3 bases, with 10 bases remaining between them. The DNA for the CDR3 is TGTGCCAGCAGCTTATCGGGACAATACTATGGCTACACCTTC. Translation gives CASSLSGQYYGYTF.

This clonotype was seen repeatedly, ten times or more. V usage is TRBV10-2 and J usage is TRBJ1-1, with a weak D call TRBD1 (5 bases). This CDR3 contains 17 residues. Germline V gene sequence: CDR1 WSHSY, CDR2 SAAADI. Trimming cost V 5 bases and J 1 base, with 20 bases left between them. The chain's CDR3 is CASSRGQESLANTEAFF. The CDR3 DNA sequence: TGCGCCAGCAGTCGAGGACAAGAAAGTCTTGCGAACACTGAAGCTTTCTTT.

There are a few counts of this clonotype. The chain is built from TRBV5-1 and TRBJ2-1; D tentatively fits TRBD1 or TRBD2 (5 bases each). Deletions cut 5 bases from V and 3 bases from J, with 15 bases between. The germline V gene encodes CDR1 SGHRS and CDR2 YFSETQ. The CDR3 sequence is 15 residues long. The CDR3 bases are TGCGCCAGCAGACAGGACTCCACCCTCTACAATGAGCAGTTCTTC. This codes for CASRQDSTLYNEQFF.

This clonotype was counted many times. The chain employs TRBV20-1 and TRBJ2-5; 11 nucleotides align to TRBD1. Germline V gene sequence: CDR1 DFQATT, CDR2 SNEGSKA (reference sequence). Trimming cost V 5 bases and J 9 bases; bases outside gene matches: 14. The CDR3 contains 15 residues. CDR3 sequence reads: CSALSRDRGESPQYF. The CDR3 bases are TGCAGTGCTTTAAGCCGGGACAGGGGGGAATCTCCCCAGTACTTC.

At least ten counts were recorded for this clonotype. This rearrangement joins TRBV10-2 to TRBJ2-1; D may be TRBD1 (6 bases). The CDR3 totals 11 residues. Looked up from germline, CDR1 is WSHSY and CDR2 is SAAADI. Trimming shortened V by 8 bases and J by 10 bases, and 12 bases separated the two germline ends. CDR3 sequence reads: CASGSGTEQFF. The CDR3 region has the DNA TGCGCCAGCGGATCCGGGACAGAGCAGTTCTTC.

This clonotype was observed at least ten times. V and J are TRBV29-1 and TRBJ2-5; 7 nucleotides agree with TRBD2. V was clipped by 5 bases and J by 5 bases; unmatched bases: 5. Germline V gene data show CDR1 as SQVTM and CDR2 as ANQGSEA. The CDR3 loop spans 12 amino acids. The CDR3 DNA follows: TGCAGCGTTACCGCGGGAGTTGAGACCCAGTACTTC. Translation gives CSVTAGVETQYF. The whole variable domain, filled in from reference TRBV29-1 and TRBJ2-5, reads SAVISQKPSRDICQRGTSLTIQCQVDSQVTMMFWYRQQPGQSLTLIATANQGSEATYESGFVIDKFPISRPNLTFSTLTVSNMSPEDSSIYLCSVTAGVETQYFGPGTRLLVL.